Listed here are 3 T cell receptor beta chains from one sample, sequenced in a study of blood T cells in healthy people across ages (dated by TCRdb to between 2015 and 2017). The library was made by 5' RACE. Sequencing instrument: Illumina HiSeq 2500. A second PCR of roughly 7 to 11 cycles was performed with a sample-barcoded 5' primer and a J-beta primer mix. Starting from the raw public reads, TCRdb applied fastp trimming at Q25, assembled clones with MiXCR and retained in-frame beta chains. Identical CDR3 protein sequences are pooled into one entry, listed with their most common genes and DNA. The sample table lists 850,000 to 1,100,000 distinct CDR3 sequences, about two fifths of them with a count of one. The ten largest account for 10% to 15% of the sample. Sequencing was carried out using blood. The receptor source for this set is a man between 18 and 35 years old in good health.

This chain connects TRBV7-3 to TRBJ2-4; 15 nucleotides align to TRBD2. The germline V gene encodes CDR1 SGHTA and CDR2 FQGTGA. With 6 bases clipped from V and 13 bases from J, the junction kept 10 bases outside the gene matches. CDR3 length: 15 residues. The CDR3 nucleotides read TGTGCCAGCAGTCGGACTAGCGGGGGGGCTTACGTGCAGTACTTC. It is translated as CASSRTSGGAYVQYF. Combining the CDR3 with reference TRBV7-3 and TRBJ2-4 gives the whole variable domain GAGVSQTPSNKVTEKGKYVELRCDPISGHTALYWYRQSLGQGPEFLIYFQGTGAADDSGLPNDRFFAVRPEGSVSTLKIQRTERGDSAVYLCASSRTSGGAYVQYFGAGTRLSVL.

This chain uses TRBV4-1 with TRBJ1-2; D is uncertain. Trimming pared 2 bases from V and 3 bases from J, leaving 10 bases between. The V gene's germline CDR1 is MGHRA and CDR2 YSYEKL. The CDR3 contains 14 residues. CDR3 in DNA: TGCGCCAGCAGCCAACTAAACTCGCACTATGGCTACACCTTC. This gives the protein CASSQLNSHYGYTF.

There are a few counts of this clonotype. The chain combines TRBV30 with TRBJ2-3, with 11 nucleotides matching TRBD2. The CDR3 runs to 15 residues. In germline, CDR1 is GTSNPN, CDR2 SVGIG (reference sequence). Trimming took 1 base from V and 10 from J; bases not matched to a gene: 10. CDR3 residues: CAWSGSSGGAGSQYF. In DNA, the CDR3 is TGTGCCTGGAGTGGGAGTAGCGGGGGGGCCGGATCGCAGTATTTT. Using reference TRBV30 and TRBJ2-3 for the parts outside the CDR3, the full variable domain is SQTIHQWPATLVQPVGSPLSLECTVEGTSNPNLYWYRQAAGRGLQLLFYSVGIGQISSEVPQNLSASRPQDRQFILSSKKLLLSDSGFYLCAWSGSSGGAGSQYFGPGTRLTVL.